One T cell receptor (beta chain) is described in this entry. The source of the sample is a study of T cell responses to AZD1222 COVID-19 vaccine. The CDR3 extends over 14 amino acids. CDR1 is MDHEN and CDR2 is SYDVKM in the germline V gene. Trimming cost V 7 bases and J 2 bases, with 12 bases left between them. The assay was immunoSEQ multiplex PCR, and TCRdb's table has in-frame clones only and misses some. The data hold about 160,000 clones, with 75% to 90% observed a single time. The source was peripheral blood, collected on day 0 of AZD1222 vaccination. This chain links TRBV28 with TRBJ2-1; possibly TRBD1 for D (6 bases). This TCR was recovered from an adult in good health. The CDR3 region has the DNA TGTGCCAGCATTACCGGGACACCCTACAATGAGCAGTTCTTC. Translating gives CASITGTPYNEQFF.